This paragraph covers one TCR beta chain sequence. As yet, its antigen is unknown. This entry belongs to a study of cytomegalovirus exposure and HLA in healthy donors. The germline V and J ends were trimmed by 5 bases and 3 bases, with 18 bases remaining between them. CDR1 is SEHNR, CDR2 FQNEAQ, per germline (reference sequence). The CDR3 consists of 16 residues. Libraries were prepared by immunoSEQ multiplex PCR; TCRdb keeps only in-frame clonotypes and omits some of them. The repertoire includes 150,000 or so clones, roughly 86% of them detected once, and roughly 2.1% sits in the top ten. Study conclusions and caveats: Specific recognition of CMV antigens was confirmed in vitro for a few chains (all CMV-associated).

The source is a human donor in good health. The chain links TRBV7-9 to TRBJ2-3, with a weak D call TRBD1 (5 bases). The sample comprised PBMCs. The DNA for the CDR3 is TGTGCCAGCAGCCCTAAACTGGGGCTCGGGACAGATACGCAGTATTTT. Its protein product is CASSPKLGLGTDTQYF.